This TCR beta chain is from a study of cytomegalovirus exposure and HLA in healthy donors. It was with 60 Vbeta and 13 Jbeta primers that the PCR ran. The repertoire was sequenced with immunoSEQ multiplex PCR; TCRdb's copy has only in-frame clones and lacks some. This sample carries about 170,000 clones, less than 85% of them seen once, and the ten largest clones take 1%. V lost 10 bases, J lost 4 bases, and 14 bases stayed unmatched. The length of the CDR3 is 15 residues. Looked up from germline, CDR1 is ENHRY and CDR2 is SYGVKD. The sample consisted of PBMCs. This clonotype was sampled from a boy aged 2 to 10 in good health and CMV-seronegative. V is TRBV10-3 and J is TRBJ1-2; 8 bases are shared with TRBD1. This chain's CDR3 is CATGIPGGPLYGYTF. Written as DNA, the CDR3 is TGTGCCACCGGGATTCCAGGGGGCCCACTCTATGGCTACACCTTC.